One TCR beta chain is described in this entry. The antigen remains unidentified. The record originates from a study of Ad26.COV2.S vaccination and SARS-CoV-2 variants. Whole-study context: Enrollment placed the donor in the COV1001 Ad26.COV2.S trial arm. Study-wide findings and caveats: Substantial response breadth was reportedly seen for spike-specific CD8+ and CD4+ T cells after vaccination. Similar non-spike TCR breadth was observed in recipients of vaccine and of placebo.

Germline-derived CDR1 and CDR2 are ENHRY and SYGVKD. The CDR3 is 14 residues long. V dropped 6 bases and J dropped 0 bases, with 10 bases sitting between them. The treatment denotes: some 20 received Ad26.COV2.S at low or high dose, single or two shots; a few received placebo; per-sample allocation not given. Sampling was performed 63 days after the first vaccine or placebo injection. An Ad26 vector that expressed Wuhan-strain SARS-CoV-2 spike constituted the vaccine. The table came from immunoSEQ multiplex PCR; TCRdb's copy has only in-frame clones and leaves some out. The repertoire holds around 450,000 clones, around 90% seen once, with about 4.5% in the top ten.

This clonotype originated in a person aged 18 to 59 who received the Ad26.COV2.S COVID-19 vaccine or a placebo. This chain links TRBV10-3 with TRBJ2-3; D might be TRBD2 (7 bases). This specimen was peripheral blood, taken in a trial of Ad26.COV2.S vaccine versus placebo. The CDR3 DNA reads TGTGCCATCAGGGGGGGGCCTAGCACAGATACGCAGTATTTT. Its protein product is CAIRGGPSTDTQYF.